Listed here is a single TCR beta chain. What it binds is not known. The time point is: persistent/refractory GD, antithyroid drugs over 5 years with positive TRAb. Researchers made the TCR library from RNA that was extracted from PBMCs. In each case, Graves' disease was diagnosed per American Thyroid Association guidelines. The data were obtained in a study of regulatory T cells in long-lasting Graves disease. Regarding the study as a whole: Preferential use of TRBV28, TRBJ1-2 and TRBJ2-5 was seen in persistent disease. More public clonotypes were shared by persistent patients (around 2,800) than by new patients (about 1,000).

CDR3 regions were amplified by Arm-PCR using iRepertoire HTBI primers to build TCR beta libraries. In the original workflow: The study identified roughly 59 TRBV and some 13 TRBJ segments across samples. MiXCR, run by TCRdb on the multiplex PCR reads, gives a single entry per CDR3 protein. The V and J calls here are based on TCRdb, not the publication. Here the sample spans over 450,000 distinct CDR3 sequences, under 25% being singletons. Trimming cost V 0 bases and J 0 bases, with 11 bases left between them. Germline CDR1 reads MGHRA; CDR2 reads YSYEKL. This CDR3 contains 16 residues. The receptor was isolated from a female donor with Graves disease. The sequencing used peripheral blood mononuclear cells (PBMCs), collected when the disease was refractory, from a patient treated with antithyroid drugs. The chain carries TRBV4-1 and TRBJ1-2; no reliable D call. CDR3 loop: CASSQDRAFPNYGYTF. For the CDR3, the DNA is TGCGCCAGCAGCCAAGATCGGGCTTTTCCTAACTATGGCTACACCTTC.